This entry concerns a single TCR beta chain. Its antigen is unknown. This entry belongs to a study of cytotoxic CD8 clonotypes in ibrutinib-treated CLL. The length of the CDR3 is 13 residues. Germline V lookup: CDR1 ENHRY, CDR2 SYGVKD. Trimming took 0 bases from V and 6 from J, leaving 6 bases between them. A 1 in 200,000 to 1 in 1 million T cell depth was the sequencing target. Repertoires were generated with immunoSEQ multiplex PCR, while TCRdb's copy carries only in-frame clones and drops some. The sample shows around 300,000 clones, almost 80% of them seen only once. Findings and caveats of the study: Rare overall, public clonotypes shrank or held steady under therapy.

The origin of this receptor is a human donor with chronic lymphocytic leukemia. The material was PBMCs, obtained before ibrutinib treatment. The chain couples TRBV10-3 to TRBJ2-1; D is perhaps TRBD1 or TRBD2 (5 bases each). This chain's CDR3 is CAISESGANEQFF. Written as DNA, the CDR3 is TGTGCCATCAGTGAGTCCGGGGCCAATGAGCAGTTCTTC.